One sample yielded the 25 T cell receptor beta chains listed below, sequenced in a study of cytomegalovirus exposure and HLA in healthy donors. Researchers ran the PCR with 60 Vbeta and 13 Jbeta primers. Sequencing used immunoSEQ multiplex PCR; TCRdb keeps in-frame clones, though not all of them. The listing records under 75,000 clones. The sequenced material came from PBMCs. These receptors were taken from a female donor in good health and CMV-seropositive.

Note on this clone: One end of the junction fails to match germline, which may point to a read error. At the DNA level, this CDR3 is encoded by other sequences in the same sample as well. The J gene is TRBJ1-2, the V gene TRBV29-1; D is possibly TRBD1 (5 bases). CDR3 length equals 13 residues. The V gene's germline CDR1 is SQVTM and CDR2 ANQGSEA. This chain's CDR3 is CSVGPGEDYGYTF. CDR3 nucleotides: TGCAGTGTTGGCCCGGGGGAGGACTATGGCTACACCTTC.

J is TRBJ2-7 and V is TRBV18, with a possible D match to TRBD1 (5 bases). V was clipped by 2 bases and J by 7 bases, with 15 bases between them. CDR3 length equals 14 residues. The V gene's germline CDR1 is KGHSH and CDR2 LQKENI. CDR3 DNA sequence: TGTGCCAGCTCACCAGGCCAGGGAACGAGGGAGCAGTACTTC. It codes for CASSPGQGTREQYF.

V and J are TRBV7-7 and TRBJ2-3; D not certain. The germline gives CDR1 SSHAT, CDR2 FNYEAQ (reference sequence). CDR3 length: 14 amino acids. V lost 1 base, J lost 2 bases, and 7 bases lay in between. Written as DNA, the CDR3 is TGTGCCAGCAGCTTAGTTCACTTCACAGATACGCAGTATTTT. Amino acids: CASSLVHFTDTQYF.

The rearrangement uses TRBV28 and TRBJ1-2, with D perhaps matching TRBD1 (5 bases). Germline assignment: CDR1 MDHEN and CDR2 SYDVKM. The V end lost 3 bases, the J end lost 4 bases, and 12 bases lay between the germline ends. The CDR3 covers 14 residues. The DNA for the CDR3 is TGTGCCAGCAGTTTTTTGAGGGACTTCTATGGCTACACCTTC. Amino acid sequence: CASSFLRDFYGYTF.

The chain joins TRBV7-2 to TRBJ1-2; perhaps TRBD1 as D (5 bases). Germline CDR1 SGHTA, CDR2 FQGNSA. The CDR3 totals 15 residues. Trimming removed 6 bases at V and 3 bases at J, with 17 bases between. CDR3 in amino acids: CASSYLQGYDYGYTF. CDR3 DNA: TGTGCCAGCAGTTACCTTCAGGGATACGACTATGGCTACACCTTC.

The rearrangement joins TRBV29-1 to TRBJ2-7; the D gene is possibly TRBD2 (7 bases). The CDR3 spans 12 residues. CDR1 and CDR2 (germline): SQVTM, ANQGSEA. Trimming left V 0 bases short and J 9 bases short, with 12 bases between. The CDR3 loop is CSVEDGGQRQYF. The CDR3 nucleotides read TGCAGCGTTGAAGACGGGGGGCAGAGGCAGTACTTC.

The chain employs TRBV5-1 and TRBJ2-3, with D unclear. The V gene lost 8 bases and the J gene lost 5 bases, with 9 bases spanning the gap. Germline V gene lookup returns CDR1 SGHRS and CDR2 YFSETQ. The length of the CDR3 is 11 residues. CDR3 nucleotide sequence: TGCGCCAGAGCATCGGGAGATACGCAGTATTTT. This encodes CARASGDTQYF.

The V and J genes are TRBV30 and TRBJ1-2; D is unclear. The CDR3 consists of 17 residues. The germline CDR1 and CDR2 sequences are GTSNPN and SVGIG (reference sequence). V gave up 7 bases and J gave up 4 bases, with 28 bases separating them. CDR3 amino acids: CASRVAVYPTSLYGYTF. CDR3 coding DNA: TGTGCCTCAAGAGTAGCAGTCTACCCCACGTCCCTCTATGGCTACACCTTC. Variable domain in full (rest from reference TRBV30 and TRBJ1-2): SQTIHQWPATLVQPVGSPLSLECTVEGTSNPNLYWYRQAAGRGLQLLFYSVGIGQISSEVPQNLSASRPQDRQFILSSKKLLLSDSGFYLCASRVAVYPTSLYGYTFGSGTRLTVV.

The chain recombines TRBV19 with TRBJ2-1; 11 positions match TRBD2. CDR1 is LNHDA, CDR2 SQIVND, per germline (reference sequence). The length of the CDR3 is 15 residues. The trim removed 3 bases at V and 5 bases at J, leaving 3 bases unmatched. CDR3: CASSISGRGNNEQFF. DNA of the CDR3: TGTGCCAGTAGTATTAGCGGGAGGGGAAACAATGAGCAGTTCTTC.

The V and J genes are TRBV10-2 and TRBJ2-5; 9 bases fit TRBD2. Germline assignment: CDR1 WSHSY and CDR2 SAAADI. V gave up 0 bases and J gave up 4 bases; unmatched junction bases: 9. The CDR3 covers 17 residues. The CDR3 coding sequence is TGCGCCAGCAGTGAGTCTCGCGGGGGGGCAGTGGGAGAGACCCAGTACTTC. Amino acid sequence: CASSESRGGAVGETQYF.

V and J are TRBV19 and TRBJ2-3; 8 bases fit TRBD2. V lost 5 bases to trimming and J lost 5 bases; unmatched junction nucleotides: 6. Germline values: CDR1 LNHDA, CDR2 SQIVND (reference sequence). The CDR3 length is 14 residues. The CDR3 nucleotides read TGTGCCAGTAGTTCGGGGGGGGCCATAGATACGCAGTATTTT. Amino acid sequence: CASSSGGAIDTQYF. Together with reference TRBV19 and TRBJ2-3, the CDR3 gives the full variable domain: DGGITQSPKYLFRKEGQNVTLSCEQNLNHDAMYWYRQDPGQGLRLIYYSQIVNDFQKGDIAEGYSVSREKKESFPLTVTSAQKNPTAFYLCASSSGGAIDTQYFGPGTRLTVL.

V gene TRBV7-6 combines with J gene TRBJ2-7, with 7 bases matching TRBD1. In germline, CDR1 is SGHVS, CDR2 FNYEAQ. The V and J ends lost 1 base and 2 bases, in that order; junction bases with no gene match: 11. The CDR3 covers 17 residues. The CDR3 reads CASSLVPYRGFTYEQYF. DNA for the CDR3: TGTGCCAGCAGCTTAGTCCCCTACAGGGGATTTACCTACGAGCAGTACTTC. Together with reference TRBV7-6 and TRBJ2-7, the CDR3 gives the full variable domain: GAGVSQSPRYKVTKRGQDVALRCDPISGHVSLYWYRQALGQGPEFLTYFNYEAQQDKSGLPNDRFSAERPEGSISTLTIQRTEQRDSAMYRCASSLVPYRGFTYEQYFGPGTRLTVT.

A note on this clone: At the DNA level, this CDR3 is encoded by other sequences in the same sample as well. This chain connects TRBV5-1 to TRBJ1-1, with TRBD1 matching 11 bases. V lost 4 bases to trimming and J lost 0 bases; unmatched junction nucleotides: 11. Germline V gene lookup returns CDR1 SGHRS and CDR2 YFSETQ. The CDR3 length is 18 residues. The DNA of the CDR3 is TGCGCCAGCAGCCTGCCGGGACAGGGGGTAGTTATGAACACTGAAGCTTTCTTT. Translated: CASSLPGQGVVMNTEAFF.

This chain joins TRBV4-3 and TRBJ2-3; D is perhaps TRBD2 (6 bases). The germline V gene encodes CDR1 LGHNA and CDR2 YSLEER. Trimming took off 5 bases at V and 1 base at J, with 22 bases between the two ends. This CDR3 spans 18 amino acids. The CDR3: CASSEGTQTFEGTDTQYF. CDR3 nucleotides: TGCGCCAGCAGCGAAGGGACTCAAACTTTTGAGGGCACAGATACGCAGTATTTT.

J is TRBJ2-3 and V is TRBV11-2; D is uncertain. The germline V gene encodes CDR1 SGHAT and CDR2 FQNNGV. The CDR3 has 14 amino acids. The ends were cut back, 2 bases at V and 3 bases at J, with 9 bases in the middle. In nucleotides, the CDR3 is TGTGCCAGCAGCTTATCCGTACATACAGATACGCAGTATTTT. It encodes CASSLSVHTDTQYF.

J is TRBJ2-1 and V is TRBV9; 10 bases match TRBD2. The J segment lost 6 bases and the V segment lost 1 base, leaving 7 bases of the junction unmatched. CDR1 is SGDLS and CDR2 is YYNGEE in the germline V gene. CDR3 length: 16 residues. The CDR3 region is CASSVTGTSVTNEQFF. As DNA, the CDR3 is TGTGCCAGCAGCGTAACCGGGACTAGCGTTACCAATGAGCAGTTCTTC.

The chain uses TRBV18 and TRBJ1-1; D is perhaps TRBD1 (5 bases). V dropped 0 bases and J dropped 10 bases, with 15 bases sitting between them. Germline V CDR1 and CDR2: KGHSH, LQKENI. This CDR3 comprises 14 residues. CDR3 loop: CASSPPGQSAVAFF. As DNA, the CDR3 is TGTGCCAGCTCACCACCGGGGCAATCTGCAGTAGCTTTCTTT.

The chain employs TRBV5-3 and TRBJ1-1; 9 positions agree with TRBD1. TRBV5-3 is identified as an open reading frame with a role that is uncertain. The CDR3 contains 15 residues. The junction had 4 bases not matched to a gene; V was cut back by 3 bases and J by 1 base. DNA of the CDR3: TGTGCCAGAAGCTCGGGGGGACAGGGGAACACTGAAGCTTTCTTT. As protein: CARSSGGQGNTEAFF.

The J gene is TRBJ1-2, the V gene TRBV30; D unresolved. This CDR3 is built from 12 residues. Germline CDR1 GTSNPN, CDR2 SVGIG (reference sequence). Trimming stripped 3 bases from V and 4 bases from J, with 9 bases between. The CDR3 loop is CAWSWAGYGYTF. CDR3 bases: TGTGCCTGGAGCTGGGCTGGCTATGGCTACACCTTC.

The chain combines TRBV29-1 with TRBJ2-3; unclear D gene. V lost 3 bases, J lost 2 bases, and 9 bases lay in between. This CDR3 contains 13 residues. The germline CDR1 and CDR2 sequences are SQVTM and ANQGSEA. CDR3 DNA sequence: TGCAGCGTTGACTCGGCGGACACAGATACGCAGTATTTT. Protein sequence: CSVDSADTDTQYF.

The rearrangement uses TRBV28 and TRBJ2-7; possibly TRBD2 for D (5 bases). Germline CDR1 MDHEN, CDR2 SYDVKM. The V gene lost 2 bases and the J gene lost 4 bases, with 12 bases spanning the gap. The CDR3 is 14 amino acids. CDR3 nucleotide sequence: TGTGCCAGCAGTTTAGACGGGGAGACATACGAGCAGTACTTC. It encodes CASSLDGETYEQYF. The variable domain in full, completed from reference TRBV28 and TRBJ2-7, reads DVKVTQSSRYLVKRTGEKVFLECVQDMDHENMFWYRQDPGLGLRLIYFSYDVKMKEKGDIPEGYSVSREKKERFSLILESASTNQTSMYLCASSLDGETYEQYFGPGTRLTVT.

The rearrangement links TRBV30 to TRBJ1-1; 7 nucleotides match TRBD1. The CDR3 has 11 amino acids. In germline, CDR1 is GTSNPN, CDR2 SVGIG (reference sequence). Losses at the gene ends were 5 bases for V and 7 bases for J; bases not matched to a gene: 4. The CDR3 DNA sequence: TGTGCCTGGGGAAGACAGGGTGAAGCTTTCTTT. It codes for CAWGRQGEAFF.

The chain employs TRBV9 and TRBJ1-1; 8 bases are a match to TRBD1. The CDR3 has 14 residues. The germline CDR1 and CDR2 sequences are SGDLS and YYNGEE. V was clipped by 3 bases and J by 6 bases; unmatched bases: 7. For the CDR3, the DNA is TGTGCCAGCAGCGCCCAGGGGGCGCGCGCTGAAGCTTTCTTT. Translated, it gives CASSAQGARAEAFF.

The V gene is TRBV2, the J gene TRBJ1-1; a weak D match, TRBD1 (5 bases). V dropped 5 bases and J dropped 1 base, with 11 bases sitting between them. This CDR3 comprises 14 residues. Germline assignment: CDR1 SNHLY and CDR2 FYNNEI. CDR3 region: CASSPGLANTEAFF. Written as DNA, the CDR3 is TGTGCCAGCAGTCCGGGACTCGCGAACACTGAAGCTTTCTTT.

Details on this clone: This sample also contains other DNA sequences that code for the same CDR3. This chain uses TRBV4-3 with TRBJ1-2; D is unresolved. The germline V gene encodes CDR1 LGHNA and CDR2 YSLEER. The CDR3 extends over 14 amino acids. V was clipped by 0 bases and J by 2 bases, with 7 bases between them. The CDR3 region has the DNA TGCGCCAGCAGCCAAGATCGGGGAAACTATGGCTACACCTTC. This gives the protein CASSQDRGNYGYTF.